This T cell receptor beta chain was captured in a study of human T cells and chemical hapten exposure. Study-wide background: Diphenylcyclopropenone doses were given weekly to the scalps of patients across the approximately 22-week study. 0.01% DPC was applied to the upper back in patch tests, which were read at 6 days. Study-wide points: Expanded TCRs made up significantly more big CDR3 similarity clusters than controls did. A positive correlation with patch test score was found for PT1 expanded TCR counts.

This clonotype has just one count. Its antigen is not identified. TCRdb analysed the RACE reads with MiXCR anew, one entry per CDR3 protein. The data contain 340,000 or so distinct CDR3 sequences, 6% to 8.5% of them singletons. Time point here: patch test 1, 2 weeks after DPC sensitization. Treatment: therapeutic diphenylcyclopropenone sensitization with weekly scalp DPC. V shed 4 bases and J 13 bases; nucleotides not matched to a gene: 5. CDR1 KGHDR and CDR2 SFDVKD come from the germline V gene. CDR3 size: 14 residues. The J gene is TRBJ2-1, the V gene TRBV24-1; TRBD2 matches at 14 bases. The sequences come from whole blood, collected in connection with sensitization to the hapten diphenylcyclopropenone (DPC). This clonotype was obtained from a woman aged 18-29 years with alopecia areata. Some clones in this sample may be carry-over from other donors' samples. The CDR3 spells CATSERTSGGKQFF. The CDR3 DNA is TGTGCCACCAGTGAACGGACTAGCGGGGGGAAACAGTTCTTC.